This T cell receptor beta chain was documented in a study of OX40 agonist ivuxolimab in advanced cancers. CDR3 size: 15 residues. Per the germline V gene, CDR1 is SEHNR and CDR2 is FQNEAQ (reference sequence). V was cut by 4 bases and J by 0 bases, with 12 bases left in between. The protocol was immunoSEQ multiplex PCR, while the TCRdb copy is restricted to in-frame clones and leaves out a portion. The table has about 15,000 clones, 80% seen once; the top ten hold 13% to 15%. This clone has a handful of counts. This TCR derives from an adult with an advanced solid tumor such as melanoma, head and neck, liver or kidney cancer. The specimen comprised CD4+ or CD8+ T cells sorted from blood, sampled in a trial of the OX40 agonist ivuxolimab. V is TRBV7-9 and J is TRBJ1-1; TRBD1 might be the D (6 bases). CDR3: CASSWGGHLNTEAFF. The CDR3 DNA sequence: TGTGCCAGCAGCTGGGGGGGACACTTGAACACTGAAGCTTTCTTT.